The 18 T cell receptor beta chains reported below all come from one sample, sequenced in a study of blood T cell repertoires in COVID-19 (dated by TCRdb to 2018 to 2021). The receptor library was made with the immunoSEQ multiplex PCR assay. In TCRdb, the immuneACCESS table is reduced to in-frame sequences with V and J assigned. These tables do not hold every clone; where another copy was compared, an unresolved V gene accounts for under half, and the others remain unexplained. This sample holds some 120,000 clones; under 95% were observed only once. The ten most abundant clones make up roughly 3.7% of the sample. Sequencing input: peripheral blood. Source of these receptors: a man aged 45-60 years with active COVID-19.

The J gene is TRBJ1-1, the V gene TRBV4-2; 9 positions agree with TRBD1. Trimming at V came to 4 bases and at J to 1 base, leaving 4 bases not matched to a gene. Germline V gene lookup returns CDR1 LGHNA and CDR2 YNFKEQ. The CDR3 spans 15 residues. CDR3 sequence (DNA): TGTGCCAGCAGCCCCCGGGACAGGGCGAACACTGAAGCTTTCTTT. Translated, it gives CASSPRDRANTEAFF.

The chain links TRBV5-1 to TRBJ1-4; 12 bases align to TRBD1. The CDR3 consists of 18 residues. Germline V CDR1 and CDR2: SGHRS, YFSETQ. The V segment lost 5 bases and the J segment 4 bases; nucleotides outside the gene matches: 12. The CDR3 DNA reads TGCGCCAGCAGTTTAGCTCCGGGACAGGGGGCCCTTAATGAAAAACTGTTTTTT. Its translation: CASSLAPGQGALNEKLFF.

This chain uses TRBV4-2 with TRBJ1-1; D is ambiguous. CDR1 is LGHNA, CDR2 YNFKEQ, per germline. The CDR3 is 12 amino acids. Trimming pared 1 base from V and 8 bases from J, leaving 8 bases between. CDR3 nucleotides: TGTGCCAGCAGCCAAGCGGGATCGGAAGCTTTCTTT. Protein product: CASSQAGSEAFF.

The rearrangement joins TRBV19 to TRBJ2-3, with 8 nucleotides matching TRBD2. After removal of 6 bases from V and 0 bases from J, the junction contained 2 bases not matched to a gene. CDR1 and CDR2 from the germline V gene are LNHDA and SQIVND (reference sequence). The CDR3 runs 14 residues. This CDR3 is CASSGRASTDTQYF. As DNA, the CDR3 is TGTGCCAGTAGCGGGAGGGCAAGCACAGATACGCAGTATTTT.

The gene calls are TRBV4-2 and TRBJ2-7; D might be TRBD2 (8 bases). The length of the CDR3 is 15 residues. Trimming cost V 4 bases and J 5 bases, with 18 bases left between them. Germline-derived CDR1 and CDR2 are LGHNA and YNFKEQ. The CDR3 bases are TGTGCCAGCAGCCCCGGGGGGGACAGATCCCACGAGCAGTACTTC. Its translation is CASSPGGDRSHEQYF.

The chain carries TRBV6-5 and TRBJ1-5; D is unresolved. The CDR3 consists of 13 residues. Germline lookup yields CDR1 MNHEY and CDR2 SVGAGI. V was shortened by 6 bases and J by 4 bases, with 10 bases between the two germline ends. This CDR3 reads CASRPTGNQPQHF. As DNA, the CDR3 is TGTGCCAGCAGGCCGACGGGAAATCAGCCCCAGCATTTT.

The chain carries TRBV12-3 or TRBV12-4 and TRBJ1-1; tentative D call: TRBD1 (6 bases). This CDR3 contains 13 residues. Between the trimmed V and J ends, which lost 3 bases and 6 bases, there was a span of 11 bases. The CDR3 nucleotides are TGTGCCAGCAGTTTGACAGGAACCTCTGAAGCTTTCTTT. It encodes CASSLTGTSEAFF.

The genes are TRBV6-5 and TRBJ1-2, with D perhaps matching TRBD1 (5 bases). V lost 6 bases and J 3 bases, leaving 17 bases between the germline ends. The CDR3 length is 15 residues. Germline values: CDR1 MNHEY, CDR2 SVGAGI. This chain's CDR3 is CASRLGGVSDYGYTF. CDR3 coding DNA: TGTGCCAGCAGACTCGGAGGGGTATCGGACTATGGCTACACCTTC.

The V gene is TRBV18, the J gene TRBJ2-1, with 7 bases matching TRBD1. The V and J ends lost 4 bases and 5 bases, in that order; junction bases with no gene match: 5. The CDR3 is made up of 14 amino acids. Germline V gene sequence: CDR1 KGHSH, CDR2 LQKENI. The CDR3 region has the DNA TGTGCCAGCTCACTCGGGACAGCTAACAATGAGCAGTTCTTC. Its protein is CASSLGTANNEQFF.

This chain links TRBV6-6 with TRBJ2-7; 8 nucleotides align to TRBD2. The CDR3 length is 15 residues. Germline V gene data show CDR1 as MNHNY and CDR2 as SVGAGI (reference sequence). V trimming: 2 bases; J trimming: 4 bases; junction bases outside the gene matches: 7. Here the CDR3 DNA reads TGTGCCAGCAGTTACCACCGGGAGGGGAAGTACGAGCAGTACGTC. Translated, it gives CASSYHREGKYEQYV.

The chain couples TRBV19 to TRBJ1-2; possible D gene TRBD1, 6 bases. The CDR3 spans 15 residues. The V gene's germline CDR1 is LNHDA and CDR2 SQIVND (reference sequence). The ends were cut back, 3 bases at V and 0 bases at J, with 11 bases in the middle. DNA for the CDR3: TGTGCCAGTAGTATTCGGCCAGGGGCTAACTATGGCTACACCTTC. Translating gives CASSIRPGANYGYTF.

CDR3 in amino acids: CASSLANSYNEQFF. The DNA for the CDR3 is TGTGCCAGCAGCTTGGCTAACTCCTACAATGAGCAGTTCTTC. The V and J genes are TRBV5-4 and TRBJ2-1; no clear D gene. Trimming stripped 0 bases from V and 0 bases from J, with 4 bases between. The CDR3 runs to 14 residues. Germline CDR1 SGHNT, CDR2 YYREEE (reference sequence).

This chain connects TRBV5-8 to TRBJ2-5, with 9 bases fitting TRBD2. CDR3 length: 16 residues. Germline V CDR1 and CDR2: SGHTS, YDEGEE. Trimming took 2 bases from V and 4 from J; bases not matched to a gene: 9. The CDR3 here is CASSFLRGGAPETQYF. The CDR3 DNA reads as TGTGCCAGCAGCTTCCTCCGCGGGGGGGCCCCAGAGACCCAGTACTTC. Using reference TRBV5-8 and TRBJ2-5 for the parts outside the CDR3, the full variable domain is EAGVTQSPTHLIKTRGQQATLRCSPISGHTSVYWYQQALGLGLQFLLWYDEGEERNRGNFPPRFSGRQFPNYSSELNVNALELEDSALYLCASSFLRGGAPETQYFGPGTRLLVL.

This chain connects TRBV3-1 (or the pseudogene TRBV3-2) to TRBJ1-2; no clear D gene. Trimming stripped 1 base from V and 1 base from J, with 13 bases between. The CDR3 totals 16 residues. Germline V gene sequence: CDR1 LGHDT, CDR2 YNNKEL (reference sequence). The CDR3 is CASSQGGGSVNYGYTF. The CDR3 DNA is TGTGCCAGCAGCCAAGGGGGAGGGAGCGTTAACTATGGCTACACCTTC.

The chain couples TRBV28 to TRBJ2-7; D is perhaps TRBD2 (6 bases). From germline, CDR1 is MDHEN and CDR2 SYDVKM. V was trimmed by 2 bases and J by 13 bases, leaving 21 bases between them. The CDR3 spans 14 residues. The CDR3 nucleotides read TGTGCCAGCAGTTTACATCAGGCGGGGCAGACCCTCTACGTC. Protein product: CASSLHQAGQTLYV.

As DNA, the CDR3 is TGTGCCAGCAGACGAGAGTCCTACGAGCAGTACGTC. It yields the protein CASRRESYEQYV. The genes are TRBV6-6 and TRBJ2-7; D gene unclear. The CDR3 is made up of 12 amino acids. The germline V and J ends were trimmed by 6 bases and 1 base, with 7 bases remaining between them. The germline gives CDR1 MNHNY, CDR2 SVGAGI (reference sequence).

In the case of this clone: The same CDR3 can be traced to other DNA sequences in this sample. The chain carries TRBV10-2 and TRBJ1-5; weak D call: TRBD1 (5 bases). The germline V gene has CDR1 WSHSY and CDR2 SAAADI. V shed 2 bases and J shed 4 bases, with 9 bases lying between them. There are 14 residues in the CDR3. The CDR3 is CASSEQGGNQPQHF. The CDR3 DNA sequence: TGCGCCAGCAGTGAGCAGGGCGGAAATCAGCCCCAGCATTTT.

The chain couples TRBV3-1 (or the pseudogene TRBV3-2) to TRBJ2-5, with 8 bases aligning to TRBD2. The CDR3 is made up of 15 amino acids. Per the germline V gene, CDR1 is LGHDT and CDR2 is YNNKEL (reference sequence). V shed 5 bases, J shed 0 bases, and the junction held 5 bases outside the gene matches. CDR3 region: CASSFRAGDQETQYF. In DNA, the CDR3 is TGTGCCAGCAGCTTTCGAGCGGGGGACCAAGAGACCCAGTACTTC.